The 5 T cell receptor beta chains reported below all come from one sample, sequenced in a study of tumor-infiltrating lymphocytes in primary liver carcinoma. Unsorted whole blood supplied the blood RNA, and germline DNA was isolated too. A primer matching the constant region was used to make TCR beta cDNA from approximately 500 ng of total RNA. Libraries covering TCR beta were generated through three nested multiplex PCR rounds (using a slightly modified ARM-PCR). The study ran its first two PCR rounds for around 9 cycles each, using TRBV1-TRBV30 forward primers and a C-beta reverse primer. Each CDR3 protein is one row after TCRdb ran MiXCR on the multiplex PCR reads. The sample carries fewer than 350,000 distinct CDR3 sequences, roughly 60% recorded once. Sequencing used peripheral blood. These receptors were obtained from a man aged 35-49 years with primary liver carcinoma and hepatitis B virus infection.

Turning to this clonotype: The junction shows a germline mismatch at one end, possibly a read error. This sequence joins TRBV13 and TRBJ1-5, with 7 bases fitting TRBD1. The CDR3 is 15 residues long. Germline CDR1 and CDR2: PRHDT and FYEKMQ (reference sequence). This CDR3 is CASSTGTDSNQLQHF. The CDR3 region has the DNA TGTGCCAGCAGCACCGGGACAGATAGCAATCAGCTCCAGCATTTT.

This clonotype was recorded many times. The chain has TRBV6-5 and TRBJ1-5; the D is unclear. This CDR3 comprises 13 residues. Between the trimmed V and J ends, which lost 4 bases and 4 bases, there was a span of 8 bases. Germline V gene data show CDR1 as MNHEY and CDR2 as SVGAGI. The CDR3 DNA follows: TGTGCCAGCAGTTGGAAGTTAAATCAGCCCCAGCATTTT. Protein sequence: CASSWKLNQPQHF.

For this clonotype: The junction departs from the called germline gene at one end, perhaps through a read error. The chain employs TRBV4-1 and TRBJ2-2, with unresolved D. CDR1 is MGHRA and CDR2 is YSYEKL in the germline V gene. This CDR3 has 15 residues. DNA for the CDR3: TGCACCAGCAGAAAAAACTCGCAGGACACCGGGGAGCTGTTTTTT. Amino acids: CTSRKNSQDTGELFF.

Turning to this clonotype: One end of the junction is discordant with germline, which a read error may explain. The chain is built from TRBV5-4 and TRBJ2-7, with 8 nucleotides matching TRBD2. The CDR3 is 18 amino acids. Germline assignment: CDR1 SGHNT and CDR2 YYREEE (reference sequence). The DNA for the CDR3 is TGTGCCTGCAGCTCCCCGGGATTAGCGGGATGGAGCGGGTACGAGCAGTACTTC. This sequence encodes CACSSPGLAGWSGYEQYF.

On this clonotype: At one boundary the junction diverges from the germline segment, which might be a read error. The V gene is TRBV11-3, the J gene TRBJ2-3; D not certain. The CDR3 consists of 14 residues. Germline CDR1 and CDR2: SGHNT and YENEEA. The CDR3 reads CVSRSRTSTDTQYF. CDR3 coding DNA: TGTGTCAGCAGATCACGCACTAGCACAGATACGCAGTATTTT.